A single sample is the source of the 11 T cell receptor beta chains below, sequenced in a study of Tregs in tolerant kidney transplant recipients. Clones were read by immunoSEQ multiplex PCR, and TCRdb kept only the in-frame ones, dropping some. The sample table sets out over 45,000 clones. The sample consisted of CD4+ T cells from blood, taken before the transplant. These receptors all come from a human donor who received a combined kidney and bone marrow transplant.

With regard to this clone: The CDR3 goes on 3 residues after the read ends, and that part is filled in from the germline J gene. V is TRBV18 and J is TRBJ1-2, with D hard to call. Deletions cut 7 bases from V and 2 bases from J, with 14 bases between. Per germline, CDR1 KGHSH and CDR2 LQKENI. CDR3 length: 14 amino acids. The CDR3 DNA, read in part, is TGTGCCAGCTTACCCAGCGGCGGAAACTATGGC. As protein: CASLPSGGNYG. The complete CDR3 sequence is CASLPSGGNYGYTF. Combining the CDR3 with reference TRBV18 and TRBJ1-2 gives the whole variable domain NAGVMQNPRHLVRRRGQEARLRCSPMKGHSHVYWYRQLPEEGLKFMVYLQKENIIDESGMPKERFSAEFPKEGPSILRIQQVVRGDSAAYFCASLPSGGNYGYTFGSGTRLTVV.

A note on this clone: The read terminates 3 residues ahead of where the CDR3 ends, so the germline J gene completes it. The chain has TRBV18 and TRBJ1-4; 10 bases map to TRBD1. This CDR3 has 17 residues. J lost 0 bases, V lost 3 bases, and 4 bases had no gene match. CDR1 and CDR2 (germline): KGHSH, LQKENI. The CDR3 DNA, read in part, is TGTGCCAGCTCACCGGGACAGGGGTTTGCAACTAATGAAAAA. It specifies CASSPGQGFATNEK. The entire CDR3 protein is CASSPGQGFATNEKLFF. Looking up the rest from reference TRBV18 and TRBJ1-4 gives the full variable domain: NAGVMQNPRHLVRRRGQEARLRCSPMKGHSHVYWYRQLPEEGLKFMVYLQKENIIDESGMPKERFSAEFPKEGPSILRIQQVVRGDSAAYFCASSPGQGFATNEKLFFGSGTQLSVL.

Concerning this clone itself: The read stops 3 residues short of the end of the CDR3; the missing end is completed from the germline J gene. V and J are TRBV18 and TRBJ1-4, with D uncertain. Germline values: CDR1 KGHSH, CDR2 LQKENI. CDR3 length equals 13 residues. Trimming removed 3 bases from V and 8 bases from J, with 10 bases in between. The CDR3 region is CASSPRGGEKLFF. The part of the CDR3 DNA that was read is TGTGCCAGCTCACCTCGAGGAGGGGAAAAA. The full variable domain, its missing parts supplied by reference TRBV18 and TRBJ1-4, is NAGVMQNPRHLVRRRGQEARLRCSPMKGHSHVYWYRQLPEEGLKFMVYLQKENIIDESGMPKERFSAEFPKEGPSILRIQQVVRGDSAAYFCASSPRGGEKLFFGSGTQLSVL.

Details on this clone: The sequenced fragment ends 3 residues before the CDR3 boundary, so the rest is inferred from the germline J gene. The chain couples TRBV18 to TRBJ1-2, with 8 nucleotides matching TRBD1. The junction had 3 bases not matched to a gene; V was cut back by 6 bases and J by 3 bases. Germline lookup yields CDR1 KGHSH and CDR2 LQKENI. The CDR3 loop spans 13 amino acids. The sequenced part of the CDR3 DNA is TGTGCCAGCTCCCAGGGACAGGACTATGGC. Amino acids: CASSQGQDYG. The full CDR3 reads CASSQGQDYGYTF. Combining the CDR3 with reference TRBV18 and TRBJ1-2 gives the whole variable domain NAGVMQNPRHLVRRRGQEARLRCSPMKGHSHVYWYRQLPEEGLKFMVYLQKENIIDESGMPKERFSAEFPKEGPSILRIQQVVRGDSAAYFCASSQGQDYGYTFGSGTRLTVV.

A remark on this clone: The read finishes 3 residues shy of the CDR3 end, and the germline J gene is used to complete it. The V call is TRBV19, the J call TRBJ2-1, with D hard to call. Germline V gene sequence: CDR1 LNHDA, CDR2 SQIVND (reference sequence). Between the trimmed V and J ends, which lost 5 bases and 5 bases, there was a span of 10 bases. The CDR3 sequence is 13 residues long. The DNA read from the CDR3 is TGTGCCAGTAGTCCCGCCCCAGACAATGAG. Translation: CASSPAPDNE. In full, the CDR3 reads CASSPAPDNEQFF.

Partial CDR3 DNA: TGTGCCAGCAGCCGTACAGGGCCCTCCTACGAG. It specifies CASSRTGPSYE. The CDR3 as a whole reads CASSRTGPSYEQYF. The gene calls are TRBV7-2 and TRBJ2-7; maybe TRBD1 (6 bases). The sequenced fragment ends 3 residues before the CDR3 boundary, so the rest is inferred from the germline J gene. CDR1 SGHTA and CDR2 FQGNSA come from the germline V gene. Trimming shortened V by 5 bases and J by 0 bases, and 11 bases separated the two germline ends. The CDR3 runs 14 residues.

Here the CDR3 reads CASSSGQGYEQYF. The sequenced part of the CDR3 DNA is TGTGCCAGCAGTTCCGGACAGGGCTACGAG. J is TRBJ2-7 and V is TRBV28; 8 bases align to TRBD1. The read is 3 residues too short to cover the CDR3 end, so that end is filled in from the germline J gene. This CDR3 has 13 amino acids. Germline CDR1 reads MDHEN; CDR2 reads SYDVKM. J was trimmed by 3 bases and V by 4 bases; bases with no gene match: 2.

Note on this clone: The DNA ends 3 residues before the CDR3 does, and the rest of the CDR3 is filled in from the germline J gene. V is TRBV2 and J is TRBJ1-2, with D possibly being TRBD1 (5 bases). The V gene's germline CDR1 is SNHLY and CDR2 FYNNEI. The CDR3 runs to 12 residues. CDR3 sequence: CASSERGSGYTF. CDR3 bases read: TGTGCCAGCAGTGAAAGGGGTTCGGGC.

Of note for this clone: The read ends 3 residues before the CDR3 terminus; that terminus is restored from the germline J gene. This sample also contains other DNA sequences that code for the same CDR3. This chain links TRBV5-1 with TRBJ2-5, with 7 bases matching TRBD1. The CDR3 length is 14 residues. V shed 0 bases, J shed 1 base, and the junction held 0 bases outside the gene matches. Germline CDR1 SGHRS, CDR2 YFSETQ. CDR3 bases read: TGCGCCAGCAGCTTGGCAGGGGGCCAAGAGACC. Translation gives CASSLAGGQET. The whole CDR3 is CASSLAGGQETQYF.

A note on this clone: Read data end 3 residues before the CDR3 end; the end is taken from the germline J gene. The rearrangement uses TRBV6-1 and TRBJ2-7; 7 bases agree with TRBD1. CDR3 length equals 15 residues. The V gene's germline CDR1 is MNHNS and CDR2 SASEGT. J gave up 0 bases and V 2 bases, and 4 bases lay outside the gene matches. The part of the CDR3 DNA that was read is TGTGCCAGCAGTGAAAGACAGGGCTACTCCTACGAG. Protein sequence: CASSERQGYSYE. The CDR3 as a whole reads CASSERQGYSYEQYF.

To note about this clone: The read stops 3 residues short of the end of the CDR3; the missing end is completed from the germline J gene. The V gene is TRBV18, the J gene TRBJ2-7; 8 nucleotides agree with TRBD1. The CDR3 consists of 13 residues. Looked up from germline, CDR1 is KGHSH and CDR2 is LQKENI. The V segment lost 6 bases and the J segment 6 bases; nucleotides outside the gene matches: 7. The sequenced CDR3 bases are TGTGCCAGCTCTCAGGGGGCGCGGGGCGAG. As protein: CASSQGARGE. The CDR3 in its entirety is CASSQGARGEQYF.